Listed here is a single TCR beta chain. Its antigen is not identified. The data were taken from a study of T cell responses to AZD1222 COVID-19 vaccine. Study in general: Second doses were pooled across both intervals (about 4 or about 12 weeks). Study findings and constraints: Sampling captured repertoires only after the peak T cell response. At baseline, seropositivity was found in only a handful of AZD1222 recipients. Regions 160-218 and 743-854 dominated among vaccine-associated CD4 TCRs spanning spike.

Germline CDR1 and CDR2: MGHRA and YSYEKL. The V end was cut by 3 bases, the J end by 7 bases, with 12 bases between. This CDR3 region has 13 residues. Sequencing was performed with immunoSEQ multiplex PCR; in TCRdb, only in-frame clones are kept and a portion is missing. The sample records 160,000 or so clones, about 91% being singletons. The rearrangement uses TRBV4-1 and TRBJ1-2; D may be TRBD1 (6 bases). Sequenced material: peripheral blood, taken on day 0 of AZD1222 vaccination. The receptor's source is an adult in good health. The CDR3 sequence: CASSQVRGTGYTF. In DNA, the CDR3 is TGCGCCAGCAGCCAGGTGAGGGGGACTGGCTACACCTTC.